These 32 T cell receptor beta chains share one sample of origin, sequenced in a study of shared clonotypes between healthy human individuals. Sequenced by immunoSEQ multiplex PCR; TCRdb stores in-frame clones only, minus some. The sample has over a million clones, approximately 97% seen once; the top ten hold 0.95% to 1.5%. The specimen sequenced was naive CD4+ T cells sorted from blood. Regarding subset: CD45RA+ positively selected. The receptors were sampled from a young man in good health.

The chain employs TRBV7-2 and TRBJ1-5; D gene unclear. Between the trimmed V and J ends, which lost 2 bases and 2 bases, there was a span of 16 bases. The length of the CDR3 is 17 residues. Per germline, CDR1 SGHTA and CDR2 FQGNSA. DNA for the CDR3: TGTGCCAGCAGCTTAAATGGCGAGTTACTAGGCAATCAGCCCCAGCATTTT. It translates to CASSLNGELLGNQPQHF.

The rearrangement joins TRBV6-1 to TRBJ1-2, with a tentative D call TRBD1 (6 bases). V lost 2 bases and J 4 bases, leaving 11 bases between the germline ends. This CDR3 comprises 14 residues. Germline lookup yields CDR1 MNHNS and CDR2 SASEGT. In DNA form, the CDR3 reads TGTGCCAGCAGTGAACCAGGGACACCCTATGGCTACACCTTC. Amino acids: CASSEPGTPYGYTF.

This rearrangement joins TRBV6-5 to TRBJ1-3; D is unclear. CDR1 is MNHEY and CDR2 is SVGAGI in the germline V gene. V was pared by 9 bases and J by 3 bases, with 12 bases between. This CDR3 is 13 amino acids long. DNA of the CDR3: TGTGCCAGATTGCGCAGTCATGGAAACACCATATATTTT. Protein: CARLRSHGNTIYF.

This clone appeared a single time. In DNA form, the CDR3 reads TGCGCCAGCAGCTTGGACAGCCACACCGGGGAGCTGTTTTTT. Translation: CASSLDSHTGELFF. The V and J genes are TRBV5-1 and TRBJ2-2, with D uncertain. The CDR3 runs to 14 residues. Deletions cut 0 bases from V and 3 bases from J, with 6 bases between. The germline V gene encodes CDR1 SGHRS and CDR2 YFSETQ.

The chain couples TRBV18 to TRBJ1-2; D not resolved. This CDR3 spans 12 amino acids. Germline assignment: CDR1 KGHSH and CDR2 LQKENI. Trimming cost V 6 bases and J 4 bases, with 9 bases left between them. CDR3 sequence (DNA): TGTGCCAGCTCGACATTGGGCTATGGCTACACCTTC. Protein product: CASSTLGYGYTF.

CDR3 DNA sequence: TGTGCCAGCAGCTTACGGACTAGCGGGAAACATACCTACAATGAGCAGTTCTTC. Protein: CASSLRTSGKHTYNEQFF. The V and J genes are TRBV9 and TRBJ2-1; TRBD2 matches 12 bases. V dropped 4 bases and J dropped 2; count of bases not matched to a gene: 10. This CDR3 comprises 18 residues. CDR1 SGDLS and CDR2 YYNGEE come from the germline V gene. Complete variable domain (other parts from reference TRBV9 and TRBJ2-1): DSGVTQTPKHLITATGQRVTLRCSPRSGDLSVYWYQQSLDQGLQFLIQYYNGEERAKGNILERFSAQQFPDLHSELNLSSLELGDSALYFCASSLRTSGKHTYNEQFFGPGTRLTVL.

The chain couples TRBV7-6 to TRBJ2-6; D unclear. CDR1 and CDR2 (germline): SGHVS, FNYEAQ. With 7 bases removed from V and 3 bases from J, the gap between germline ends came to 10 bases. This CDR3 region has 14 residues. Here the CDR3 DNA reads TGTGCCAGCACTTCAAGGTTTGGGGCCAACGTCCTGACTTTC. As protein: CASTSRFGANVLTF.

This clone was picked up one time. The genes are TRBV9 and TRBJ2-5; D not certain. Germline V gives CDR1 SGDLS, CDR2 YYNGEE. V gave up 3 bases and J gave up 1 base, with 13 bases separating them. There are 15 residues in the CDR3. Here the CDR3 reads CASSGSFGFQETQYF. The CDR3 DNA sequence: TGTGCCAGCAGCGGATCTTTCGGATTCCAAGAGACCCAGTACTTC.

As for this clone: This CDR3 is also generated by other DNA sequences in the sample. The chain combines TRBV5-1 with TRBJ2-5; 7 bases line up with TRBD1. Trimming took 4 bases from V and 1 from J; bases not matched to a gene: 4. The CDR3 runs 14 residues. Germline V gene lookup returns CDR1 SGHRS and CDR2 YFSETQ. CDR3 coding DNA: TGCGCCAGCAGCCTAAGGACAGGCCAAGAGACCCAGTACTTC. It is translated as CASSLRTGQETQYF.

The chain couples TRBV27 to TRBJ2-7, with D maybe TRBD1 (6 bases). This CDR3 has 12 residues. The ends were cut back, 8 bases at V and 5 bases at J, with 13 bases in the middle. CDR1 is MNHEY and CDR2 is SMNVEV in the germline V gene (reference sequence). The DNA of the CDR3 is TGTGCCAGCGGGGGCGGACGGGACGAGCAGTACTTC. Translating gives CASGGGRDEQYF.

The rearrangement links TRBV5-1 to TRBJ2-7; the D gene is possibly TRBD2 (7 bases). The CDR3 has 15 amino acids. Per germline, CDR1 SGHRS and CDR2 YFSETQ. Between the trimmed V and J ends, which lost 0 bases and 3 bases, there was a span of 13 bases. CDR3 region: CASSLVQGGSYEQYF. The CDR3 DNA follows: TGCGCCAGCAGCTTGGTACAGGGAGGGAGCTACGAGCAGTACTTC. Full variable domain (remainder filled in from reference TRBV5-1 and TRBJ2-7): KAGVTQTPRYLIKTRGQQVTLSCSPISGHRSVSWYQQTPGQGLQFLFEYFSETQRNKGNFPGRFSGRQFSNSRSEMNVSTLELGDSALYLCASSLVQGGSYEQYFGPGTRLTVT.

CDR3 loop: CASSFDSYNEQFF. DNA of the CDR3: TGTGCCAGCAGTTTCGATAGCTACAATGAGCAGTTCTTC. The chain links TRBV28 to TRBJ2-1; D remains unclear. The CDR3 is made up of 13 amino acids. From germline, CDR1 is MDHEN and CDR2 SYDVKM. Trimming left V 3 bases short and J 3 bases short, with 6 bases between. Full variable domain (remainder filled in from reference TRBV28 and TRBJ2-1): DVKVTQSSRYLVKRTGEKVFLECVQDMDHENMFWYRQDPGLGLRLIYFSYDVKMKEKGDIPEGYSVSREKKERFSLILESASTNQTSMYLCASSFDSYNEQFFGPGTRLTVL.

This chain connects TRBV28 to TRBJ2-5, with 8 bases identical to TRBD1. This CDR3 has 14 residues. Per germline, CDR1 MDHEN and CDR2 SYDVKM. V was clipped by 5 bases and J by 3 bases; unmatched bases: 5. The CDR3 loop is CASSRTGSEETQYF. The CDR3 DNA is TGTGCCAGCAGTAGGACAGGGAGCGAAGAGACCCAGTACTTC.

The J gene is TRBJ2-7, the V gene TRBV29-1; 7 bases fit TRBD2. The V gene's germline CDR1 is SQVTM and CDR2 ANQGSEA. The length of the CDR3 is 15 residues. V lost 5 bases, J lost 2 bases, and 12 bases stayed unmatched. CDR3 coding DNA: TGCAGCGTTCGAACCCTCCGGGAGGCTCCCTACGAGCAGTACTTC. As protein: CSVRTLREAPYEQYF.

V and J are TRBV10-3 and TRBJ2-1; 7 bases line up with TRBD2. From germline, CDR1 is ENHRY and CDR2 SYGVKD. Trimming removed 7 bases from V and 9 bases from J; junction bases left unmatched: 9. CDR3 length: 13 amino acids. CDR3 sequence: CAITGGSASEQFF. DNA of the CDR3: TGTGCCATCACCGGCGGGAGTGCAAGTGAGCAGTTCTTC.

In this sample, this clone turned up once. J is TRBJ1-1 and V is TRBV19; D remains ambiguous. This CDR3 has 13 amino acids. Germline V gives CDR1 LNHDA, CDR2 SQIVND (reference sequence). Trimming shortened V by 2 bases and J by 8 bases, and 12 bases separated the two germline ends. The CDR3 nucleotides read TGTGCCAGTAGTATAACCACAGTCGCCGAAGCTTTCTTT. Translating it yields CASSITTVAEAFF.

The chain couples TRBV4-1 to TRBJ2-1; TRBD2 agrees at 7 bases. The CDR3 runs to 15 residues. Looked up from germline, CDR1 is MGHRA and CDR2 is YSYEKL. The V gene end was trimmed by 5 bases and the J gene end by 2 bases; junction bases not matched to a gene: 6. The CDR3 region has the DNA TGCGCCAGCAGCATCCTTGGACTAGCCTACAATGAGCAGTTCTTC. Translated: CASSILGLAYNEQFF.

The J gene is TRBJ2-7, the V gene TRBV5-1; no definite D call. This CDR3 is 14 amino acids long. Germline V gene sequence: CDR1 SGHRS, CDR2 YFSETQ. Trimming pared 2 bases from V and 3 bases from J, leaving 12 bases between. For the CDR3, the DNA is TGCGCCAGCAGCTTTACGGCCGGCGGCTACGAGCAGTACTTC. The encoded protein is CASSFTAGGYEQYF.

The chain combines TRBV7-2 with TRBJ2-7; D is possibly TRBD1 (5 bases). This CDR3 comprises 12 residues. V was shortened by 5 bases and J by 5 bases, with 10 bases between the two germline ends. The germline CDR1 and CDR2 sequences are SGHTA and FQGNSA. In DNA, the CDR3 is TGTGCCAGCAGCATCAGGGTCGACGAGCAGTACTTC. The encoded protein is CASSIRVDEQYF.

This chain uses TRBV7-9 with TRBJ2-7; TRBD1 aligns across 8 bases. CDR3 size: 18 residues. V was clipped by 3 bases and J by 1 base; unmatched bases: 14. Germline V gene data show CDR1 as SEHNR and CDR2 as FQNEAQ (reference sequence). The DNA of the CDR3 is TGTGCCAGCAGCTTTAGTTTCGGATCGGACAGGGCATCCTACGAGCAGTACTTC. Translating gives CASSFSFGSDRASYEQYF.

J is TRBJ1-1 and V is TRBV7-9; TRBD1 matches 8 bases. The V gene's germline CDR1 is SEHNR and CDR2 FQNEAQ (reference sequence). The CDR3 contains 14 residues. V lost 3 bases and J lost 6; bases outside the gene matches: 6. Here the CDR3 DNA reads TGTGCCAGCAGCTTTCGGCAGGGGGCCCCTGAAGCTTTCTTT. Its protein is CASSFRQGAPEAFF.

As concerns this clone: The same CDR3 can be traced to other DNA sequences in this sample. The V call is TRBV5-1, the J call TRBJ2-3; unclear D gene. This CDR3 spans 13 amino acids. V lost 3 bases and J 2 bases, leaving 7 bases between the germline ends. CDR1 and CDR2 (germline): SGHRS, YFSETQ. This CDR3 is CASSSGPTDTQYF. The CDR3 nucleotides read TGCGCCAGCAGCTCAGGACCCACAGATACGCAGTATTTT.

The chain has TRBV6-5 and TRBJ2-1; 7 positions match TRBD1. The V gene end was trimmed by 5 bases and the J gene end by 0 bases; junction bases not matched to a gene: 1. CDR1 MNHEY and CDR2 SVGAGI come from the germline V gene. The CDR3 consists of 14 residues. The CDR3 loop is CASSRQGSYNEQFF. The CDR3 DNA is TGTGCCAGCAGTAGACAGGGCTCCTACAATGAGCAGTTCTTC.

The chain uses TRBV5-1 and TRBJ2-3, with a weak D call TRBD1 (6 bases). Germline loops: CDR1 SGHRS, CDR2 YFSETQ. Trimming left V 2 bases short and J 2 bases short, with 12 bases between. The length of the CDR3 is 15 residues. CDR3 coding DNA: TGCGCCAGCAGCTTTACAGGGAAAATCACAGATACGCAGTATTTT. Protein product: CASSFTGKITDTQYF.

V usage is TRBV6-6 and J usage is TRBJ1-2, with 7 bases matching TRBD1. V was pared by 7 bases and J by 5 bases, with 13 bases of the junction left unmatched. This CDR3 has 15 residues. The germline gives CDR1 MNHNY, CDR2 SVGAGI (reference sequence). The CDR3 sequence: CASIKGGFYFYGYTF. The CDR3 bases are TGTGCCAGCATAAAAGGGGGCTTTTATTTTTATGGCTACACCTTC.

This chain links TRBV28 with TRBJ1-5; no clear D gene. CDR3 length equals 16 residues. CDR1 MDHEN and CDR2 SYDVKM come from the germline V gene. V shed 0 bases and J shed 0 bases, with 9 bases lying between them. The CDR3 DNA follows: TGTGCCAGCAGTTTATGGTCAGACGATAGCAATCAGCCCCAGCATTTT. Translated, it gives CASSLWSDDSNQPQHF.

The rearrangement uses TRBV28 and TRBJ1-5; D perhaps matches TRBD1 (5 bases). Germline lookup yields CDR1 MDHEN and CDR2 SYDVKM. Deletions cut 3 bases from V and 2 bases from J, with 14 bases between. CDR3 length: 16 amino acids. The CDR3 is CASSFRAGRGNQPQHF. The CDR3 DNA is TGTGCCAGCAGTTTCAGGGCAGGAAGAGGCAATCAGCCCCAGCATTTT.

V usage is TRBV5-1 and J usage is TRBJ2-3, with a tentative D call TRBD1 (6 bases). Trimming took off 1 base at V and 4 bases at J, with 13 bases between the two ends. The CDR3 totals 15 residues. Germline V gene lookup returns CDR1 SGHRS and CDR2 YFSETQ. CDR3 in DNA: TGCGCCAGCAGCTTGCCCCTCTCAGGGGCAGATACGCAGTATTTT. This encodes CASSLPLSGADTQYF.

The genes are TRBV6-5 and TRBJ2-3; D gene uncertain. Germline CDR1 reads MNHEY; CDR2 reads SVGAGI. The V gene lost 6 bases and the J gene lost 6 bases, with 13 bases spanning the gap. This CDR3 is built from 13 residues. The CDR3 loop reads CASRGPLGDTQYF. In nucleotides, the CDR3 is TGTGCCAGCAGAGGACCGCTAGGCGATACGCAGTATTTT.

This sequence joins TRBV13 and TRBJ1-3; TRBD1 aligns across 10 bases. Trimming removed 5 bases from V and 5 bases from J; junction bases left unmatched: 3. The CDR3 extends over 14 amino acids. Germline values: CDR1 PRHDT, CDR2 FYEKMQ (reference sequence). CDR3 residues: CASSMTGGRNTIYF. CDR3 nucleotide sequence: TGTGCCAGCAGCATGACAGGGGGCAGAAACACCATATATTTT.

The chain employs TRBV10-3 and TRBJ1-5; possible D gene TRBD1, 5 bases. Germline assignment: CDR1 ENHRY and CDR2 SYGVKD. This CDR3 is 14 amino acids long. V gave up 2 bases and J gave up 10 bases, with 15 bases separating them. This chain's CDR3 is CAISEEQGGGPQHF. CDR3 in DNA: TGTGCCATCAGTGAGGAGCAGGGAGGAGGACCCCAGCATTTT.

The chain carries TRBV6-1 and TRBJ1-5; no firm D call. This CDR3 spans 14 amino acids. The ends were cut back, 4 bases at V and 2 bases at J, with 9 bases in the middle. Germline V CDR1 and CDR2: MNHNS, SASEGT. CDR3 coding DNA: TGTGCCAGCAGTGGCCTCTCCGGCAATCAGCCCCAGCATTTT. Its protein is CASSGLSGNQPQHF.